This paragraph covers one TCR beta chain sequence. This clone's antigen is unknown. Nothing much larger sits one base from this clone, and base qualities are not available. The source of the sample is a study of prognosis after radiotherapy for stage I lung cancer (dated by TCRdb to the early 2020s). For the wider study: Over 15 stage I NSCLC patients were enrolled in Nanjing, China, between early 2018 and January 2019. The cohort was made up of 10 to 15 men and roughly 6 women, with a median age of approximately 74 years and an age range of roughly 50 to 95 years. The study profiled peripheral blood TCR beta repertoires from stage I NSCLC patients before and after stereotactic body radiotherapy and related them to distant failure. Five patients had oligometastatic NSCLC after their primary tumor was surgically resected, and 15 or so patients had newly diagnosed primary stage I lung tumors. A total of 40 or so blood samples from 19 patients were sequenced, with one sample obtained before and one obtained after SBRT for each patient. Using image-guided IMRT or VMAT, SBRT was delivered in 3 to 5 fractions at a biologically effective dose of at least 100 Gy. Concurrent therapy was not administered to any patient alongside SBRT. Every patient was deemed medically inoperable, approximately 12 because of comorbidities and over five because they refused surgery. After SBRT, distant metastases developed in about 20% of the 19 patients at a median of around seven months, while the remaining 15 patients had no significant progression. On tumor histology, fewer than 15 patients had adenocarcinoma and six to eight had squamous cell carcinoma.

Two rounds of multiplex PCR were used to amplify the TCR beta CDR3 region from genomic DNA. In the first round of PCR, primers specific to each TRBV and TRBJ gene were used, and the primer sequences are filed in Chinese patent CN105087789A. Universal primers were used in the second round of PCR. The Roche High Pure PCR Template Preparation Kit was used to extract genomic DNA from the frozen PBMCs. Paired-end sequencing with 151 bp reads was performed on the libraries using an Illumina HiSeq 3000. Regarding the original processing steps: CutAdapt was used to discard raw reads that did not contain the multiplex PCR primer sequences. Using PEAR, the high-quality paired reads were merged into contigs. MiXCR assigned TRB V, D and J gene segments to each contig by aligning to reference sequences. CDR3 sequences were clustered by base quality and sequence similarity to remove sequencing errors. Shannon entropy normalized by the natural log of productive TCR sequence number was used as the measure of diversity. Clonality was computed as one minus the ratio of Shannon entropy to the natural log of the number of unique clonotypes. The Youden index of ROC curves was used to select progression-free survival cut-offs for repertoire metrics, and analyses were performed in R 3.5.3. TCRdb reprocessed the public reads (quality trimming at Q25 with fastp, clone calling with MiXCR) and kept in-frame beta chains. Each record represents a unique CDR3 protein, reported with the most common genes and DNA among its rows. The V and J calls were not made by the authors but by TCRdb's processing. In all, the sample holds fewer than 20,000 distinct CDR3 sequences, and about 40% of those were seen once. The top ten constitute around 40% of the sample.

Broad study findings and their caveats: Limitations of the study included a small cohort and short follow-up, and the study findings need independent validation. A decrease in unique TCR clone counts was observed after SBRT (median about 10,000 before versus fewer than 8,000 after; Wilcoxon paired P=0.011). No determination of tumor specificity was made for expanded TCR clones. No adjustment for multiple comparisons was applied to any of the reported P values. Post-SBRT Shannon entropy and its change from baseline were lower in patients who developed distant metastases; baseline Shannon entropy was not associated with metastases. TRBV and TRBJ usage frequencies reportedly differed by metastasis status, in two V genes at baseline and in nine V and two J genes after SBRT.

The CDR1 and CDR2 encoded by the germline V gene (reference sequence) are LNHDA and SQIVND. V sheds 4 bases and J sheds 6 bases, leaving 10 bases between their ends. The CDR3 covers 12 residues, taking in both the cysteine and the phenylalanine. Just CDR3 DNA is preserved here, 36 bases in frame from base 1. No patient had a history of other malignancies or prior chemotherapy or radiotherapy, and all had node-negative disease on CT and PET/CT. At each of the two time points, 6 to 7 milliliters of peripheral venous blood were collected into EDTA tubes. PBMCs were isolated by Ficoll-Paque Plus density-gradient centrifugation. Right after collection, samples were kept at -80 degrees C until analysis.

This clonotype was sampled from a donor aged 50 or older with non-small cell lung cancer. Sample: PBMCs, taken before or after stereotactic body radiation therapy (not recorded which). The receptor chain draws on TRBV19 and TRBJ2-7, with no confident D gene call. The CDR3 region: CASSTRYIEQYF. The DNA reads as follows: TGTGCCAGTAGTACCCGGTACATCGAGCAGTACTTC.